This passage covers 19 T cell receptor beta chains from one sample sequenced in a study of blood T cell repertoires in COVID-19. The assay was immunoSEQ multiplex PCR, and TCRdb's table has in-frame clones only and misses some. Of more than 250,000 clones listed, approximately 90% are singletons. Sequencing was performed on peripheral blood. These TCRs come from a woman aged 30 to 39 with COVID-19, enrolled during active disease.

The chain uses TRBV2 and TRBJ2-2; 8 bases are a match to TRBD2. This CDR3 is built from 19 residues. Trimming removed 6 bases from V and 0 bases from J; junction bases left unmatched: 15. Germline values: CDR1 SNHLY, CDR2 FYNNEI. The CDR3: CASRALTPGGGSNTGELFF. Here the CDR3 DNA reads TGTGCCAGCAGGGCTTTAACCCCCGGCGGGGGGTCGAACACCGGGGAGCTGTTTTTT.

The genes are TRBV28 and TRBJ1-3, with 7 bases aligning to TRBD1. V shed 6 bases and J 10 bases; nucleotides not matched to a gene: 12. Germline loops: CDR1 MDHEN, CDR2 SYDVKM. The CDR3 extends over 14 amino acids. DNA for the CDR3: TGTGCCAGCAGCCTCCCTCTCAGGGGGAAAACCATATATTTT. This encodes CASSLPLRGKTIYF.

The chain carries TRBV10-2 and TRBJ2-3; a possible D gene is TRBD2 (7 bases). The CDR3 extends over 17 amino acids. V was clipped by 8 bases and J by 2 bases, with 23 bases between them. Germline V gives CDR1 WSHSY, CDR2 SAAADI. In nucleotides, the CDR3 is TGCGCCAGCCAAAACGGGGGGCCTCCCCGGAACACAGATACGCAGTATTTT. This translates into CASQNGGPPRNTDTQYF.

The CDR3 bases are TGTGCCAGCAGTCTAGGGGATGAGCAGTTCTTC. This gives the protein CASSLGDEQFF. V and J are TRBV6-5 and TRBJ2-1; perhaps TRBD1 as D (5 bases). Looked up from germline, CDR1 is MNHEY and CDR2 is SVGAGI. The CDR3 totals 11 residues. Trimming pared 5 bases from V and 8 bases from J, leaving 7 bases between.

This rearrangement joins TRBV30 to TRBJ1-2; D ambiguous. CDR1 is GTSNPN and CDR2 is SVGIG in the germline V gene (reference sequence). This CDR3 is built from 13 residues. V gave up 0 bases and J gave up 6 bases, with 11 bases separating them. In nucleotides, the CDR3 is TGTGCCTGGAGTGTTAGTGGGGAGGATGGCTACACCTTC. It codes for CAWSVSGEDGYTF.

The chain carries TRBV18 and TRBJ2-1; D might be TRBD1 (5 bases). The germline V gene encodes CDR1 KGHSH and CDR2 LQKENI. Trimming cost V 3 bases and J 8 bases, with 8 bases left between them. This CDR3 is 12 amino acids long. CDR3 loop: CASSPETDEQFF. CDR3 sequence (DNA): TGTGCCAGCTCACCCGAGACAGATGAGCAGTTCTTC. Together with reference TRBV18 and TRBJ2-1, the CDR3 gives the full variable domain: NAGVMQNPRHLVRRRGQEARLRCSPMKGHSHVYWYRQLPEEGLKFMVYLQKENIIDESGMPKERFSAEFPKEGPSILRIQQVVRGDSAAYFCASSPETDEQFFGPGTRLTVL.

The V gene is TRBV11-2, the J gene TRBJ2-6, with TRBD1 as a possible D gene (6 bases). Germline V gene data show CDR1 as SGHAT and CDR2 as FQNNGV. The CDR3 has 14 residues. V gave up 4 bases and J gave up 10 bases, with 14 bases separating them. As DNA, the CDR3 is TGTGCCAGCAGCTGGGCAGGGGACGAAAACGTCCTGACTTTC. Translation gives CASSWAGDENVLTF.

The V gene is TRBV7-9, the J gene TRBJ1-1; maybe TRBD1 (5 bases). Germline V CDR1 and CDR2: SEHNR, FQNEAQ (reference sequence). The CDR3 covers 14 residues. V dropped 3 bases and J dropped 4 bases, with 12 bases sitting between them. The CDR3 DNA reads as TGTGCCAGCAGCTTCGGGGGTCCGGGCACTGAAGCTTTCTTT. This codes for CASSFGGPGTEAFF.

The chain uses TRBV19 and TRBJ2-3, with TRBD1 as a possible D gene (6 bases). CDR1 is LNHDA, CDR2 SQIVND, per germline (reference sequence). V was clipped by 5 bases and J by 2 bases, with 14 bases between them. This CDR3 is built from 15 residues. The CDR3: CASSPPGHNTDTQYF. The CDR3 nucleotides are TGTGCCAGTAGTCCTCCGGGACACAACACAGATACGCAGTATTTT.

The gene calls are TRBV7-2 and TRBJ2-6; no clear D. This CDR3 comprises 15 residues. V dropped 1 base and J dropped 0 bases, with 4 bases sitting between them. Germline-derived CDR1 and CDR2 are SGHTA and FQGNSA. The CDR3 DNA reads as TGTGCCAGCAGCTTAGGAGTCTCTGGGGCCAACGTCCTGACTTTC. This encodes CASSLGVSGANVLTF.

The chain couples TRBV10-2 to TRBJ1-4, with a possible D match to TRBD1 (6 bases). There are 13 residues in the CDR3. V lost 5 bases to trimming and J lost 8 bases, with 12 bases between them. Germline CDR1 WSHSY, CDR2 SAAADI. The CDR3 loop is CASSNREREKLFF. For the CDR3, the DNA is TGCGCCAGCAGTAACAGGGAGCGGGAAAAACTGTTTTTT.

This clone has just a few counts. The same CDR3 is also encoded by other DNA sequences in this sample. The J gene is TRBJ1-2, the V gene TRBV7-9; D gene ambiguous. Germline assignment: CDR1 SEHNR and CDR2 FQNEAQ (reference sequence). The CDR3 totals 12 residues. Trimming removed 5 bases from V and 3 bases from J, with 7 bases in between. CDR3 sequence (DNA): TGTGCCAGCAGCCCCGGGGACTATGGCTACACCTTC. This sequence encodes CASSPGDYGYTF.

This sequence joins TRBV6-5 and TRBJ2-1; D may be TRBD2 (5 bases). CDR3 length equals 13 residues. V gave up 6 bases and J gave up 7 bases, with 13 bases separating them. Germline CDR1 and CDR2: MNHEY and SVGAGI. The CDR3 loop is CASSPGGVNEQFF. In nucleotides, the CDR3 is TGTGCCAGCAGCCCAGGAGGCGTGAATGAGCAGTTCTTC.

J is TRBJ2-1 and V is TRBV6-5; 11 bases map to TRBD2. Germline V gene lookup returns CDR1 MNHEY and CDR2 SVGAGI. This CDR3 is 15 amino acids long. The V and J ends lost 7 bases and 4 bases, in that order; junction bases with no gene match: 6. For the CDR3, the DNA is TGTGCCAGCATCCCACTAGCGGGGGTTTACAATGAGCAGTTCTTC. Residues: CASIPLAGVYNEQFF.

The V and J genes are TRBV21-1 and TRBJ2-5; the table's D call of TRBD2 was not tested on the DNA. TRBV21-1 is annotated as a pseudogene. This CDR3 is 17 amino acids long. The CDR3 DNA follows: TGTGCCAGCAGCAAAGGAAAGCTAGCGGGGGAACAAGAGACCCAGTACTTC. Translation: CASSKGKLAGEQETQYF.

The CDR3 loop is CASSPRGGDGYTF. The CDR3 bases are TGTGCCAGCTCACCACGGGGGGGAGATGGCTACACCTTC. The chain is built from TRBV18 and TRBJ1-2; a possible D gene is TRBD1 (5 bases). This CDR3 spans 13 amino acids. V dropped 1 base and J dropped 6 bases, with 9 bases sitting between them. The germline V gene has CDR1 KGHSH and CDR2 LQKENI.

The CDR3 reads CASTPAGNSPLHF. As DNA, the CDR3 is TGTGCCAGCACCCCAGCGGGCAATTCACCCCTCCACTTT. The chain combines TRBV12-3 or TRBV12-4 with TRBJ1-6; D is ambiguous. With 7 bases removed from V and 7 bases from J, the gap between germline ends came to 11 bases. The CDR3 has 13 amino acids.

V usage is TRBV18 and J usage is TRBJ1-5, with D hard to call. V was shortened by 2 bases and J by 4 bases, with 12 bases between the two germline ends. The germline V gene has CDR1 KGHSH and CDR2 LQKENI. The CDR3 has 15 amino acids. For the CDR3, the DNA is TGTGCCAGCTCACCAAGGGCGGGAAATAATCAGCCCCAGCATTTT. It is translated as CASSPRAGNNQPQHF.

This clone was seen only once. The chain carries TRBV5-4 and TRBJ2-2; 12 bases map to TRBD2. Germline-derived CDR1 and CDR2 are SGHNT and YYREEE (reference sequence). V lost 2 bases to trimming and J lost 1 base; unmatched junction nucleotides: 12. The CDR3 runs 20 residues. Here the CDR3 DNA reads TGTGCCAGCAGCTTAAAGTTCACTAGCGGGGGGCCGCTGAACACCGGGGAGCTGTTTTTT. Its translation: CASSLKFTSGGPLNTGELFF.